The sequence of this T cell receptor beta chain was determined in a study of blood T cell repertoires in COVID-19. For the study at large: The study drew acute and convalescent COVID-19 samples from the United States, Italy and Spain. PBMCs, B-cell-depleted T cells, or T cells were the source of the cDNA or gDNA that made up the material.

Seattle researchers signed up patients amid active infection and tracked them longitudinally. The CDR3 contains 12 residues. CDR1 and CDR2 from the germline V gene are SNHLY and FYNNEI. Trimming at V came to 6 bases and at J to 8 bases, leaving 5 bases not matched to a gene. Only in-frame clones appear in the TCRdb table, and some are missing; sequencing was by immunoSEQ multiplex PCR. The data contain about 11,000 clones, about three quarters of them singletons. V and J are TRBV2 and TRBJ1-1, with 8 nucleotides matching TRBD1. Sequenced: peripheral blood. The source is a man in his 60s with COVID-19, enrolled during active disease. The DNA of the CDR3 is TGTGCCAGCAGAAGACAGGGGCGGGAAGCTTTCTTT. This gives the protein CASRRQGREAFF.